This record looks at one TCR beta chain sequence and its context. Clones were read by immunoSEQ multiplex PCR, and TCRdb kept only the in-frame ones, dropping some. The table has 200,000 or so clones, over 65% seen once. These data are taken from a study of cytomegalovirus exposure and HLA in healthy donors. Germline values: CDR1 LGHNA, CDR2 YSLEER. The CDR3 totals 17 residues. The V and J ends lost 6 bases and 0 bases respectively, with 21 bases between them. This receptor was obtained from a man in his late teens or twenties in good health and CMV-seropositive. This chain joins TRBV4-3 and TRBJ2-7; D is possibly TRBD2 (6 bases). Sequences were obtained from PBMCs. The chain's CDR3 is CASRNSEDYLSSYEQYF. In DNA, the CDR3 is TGCGCCAGCAGAAATTCGGAGGACTATCTGAGCTCCTACGAGCAGTACTTC.